This record concerns one T cell receptor (beta chain) sequence. Germline CDR1 is MDHEN and CDR2 is SYDVKM. The length of the CDR3 is 12 residues. V dropped 6 bases and J dropped 15; count of bases not matched to a gene: 8. This sample stems from a study of blood T cell repertoires in COVID-19. Across the whole study: The United States, Italy and Spain supplied acute and convalescent COVID-19 samples. PBMCs, B-cell-depleted T cells, or T cells provided the cDNA or gDNA that made up the material.

Original data processing: Reference gene primer amplification gave estimated nucleated cell counts. This table comes from immunoSEQ multiplex PCR, and its TCRdb copy is limited to in-frame clones, with some not included. The V and J calls and clone size come from that table; D and trimming were worked out from the DNA. The table shows some 40,000 clones, with approximately 89% occurring only once. This clonotype was sampled from a human donor in a cohort sampled during active COVID-19. This chain links TRBV28 with TRBJ2-6; 7 bases align to TRBD1. Sequencing was performed on peripheral blood. This CDR3 reads CASSTTGLDLTF. The CDR3 DNA follows: TGTGCCAGCAGCACGACAGGGTTGGACCTGACTTTC.